This section outlines one T cell receptor beta chain sequence together with its context. The antigen is undetermined. cDNA serving as the sequencing template came from extracted, reverse transcribed RNA. The repertoire was sequenced with immunoSEQ multiplex PCR; TCRdb's copy has only in-frame clones and lacks some. The sample records roughly 250,000 clones, about two thirds being singletons. The sample belongs to a study of CD8+ T cells in alopecia areata. About the research overall: Each day, treated patients took oral tofacitinib twice, at 5 to 10 mg per dose.

Germline CDR1 reads SGHTA; CDR2 reads FQGTGA. V gave up 5 bases and J gave up 10 bases, with 12 bases separating them. The CDR3 is 12 amino acids. Obtained from alopecia areata patients were lesional scalp punch biopsies along with peripheral blood. Starting from PBMCs, sorting isolated CD4+ and CD8+ T cells. Findings and limits, study-wide: Relative to normal scalp, lesional scalp, especially alopecia totalis/universalis, showed higher clonality.

Sample: CD4+ T cells sorted from blood, taken at week 0. This receptor was taken from a human donor with alopecia areata. The chain recombines TRBV7-3 with TRBJ2-1; D not resolved. This CDR3 is CASSATGGEQFF. The CDR3 bases are TGTGCCAGCAGCGCCACGGGTGGGGAGCAGTTCTTC.